This TCR beta chain was retrieved from a study of cytomegalovirus exposure and HLA in healthy donors. General study findings and limits: Likely technical artifact: a cluster of highly shared sequence variants.

PCR primers comprised 60 Vbeta and 13 Jbeta primers. The protocol was immunoSEQ multiplex PCR, while the TCRdb copy is restricted to in-frame clones and leaves out a portion. The table lists 200,000 to 250,000 clones, 79% of them singletons. Regarding this clone: Its target is not known.

Germline assignment: CDR1 SGHRS and CDR2 YFSETQ. The V and J ends lost 2 bases and 0 bases, in that order; junction bases with no gene match: 4. The length of the CDR3 is 17 residues. V and J are TRBV5-1 and TRBJ1-4, with 10 bases identical to TRBD1. The sequencing input was PBMCs. This receptor was taken from a man in his fifties or sixties in good health and CMV-seronegative. The CDR3 loop reads CASSFGQGVATNEKLFF. DNA for the CDR3: TGCGCCAGCAGCTTCGGACAGGGGGTTGCAACTAATGAAAAACTGTTTTTT.